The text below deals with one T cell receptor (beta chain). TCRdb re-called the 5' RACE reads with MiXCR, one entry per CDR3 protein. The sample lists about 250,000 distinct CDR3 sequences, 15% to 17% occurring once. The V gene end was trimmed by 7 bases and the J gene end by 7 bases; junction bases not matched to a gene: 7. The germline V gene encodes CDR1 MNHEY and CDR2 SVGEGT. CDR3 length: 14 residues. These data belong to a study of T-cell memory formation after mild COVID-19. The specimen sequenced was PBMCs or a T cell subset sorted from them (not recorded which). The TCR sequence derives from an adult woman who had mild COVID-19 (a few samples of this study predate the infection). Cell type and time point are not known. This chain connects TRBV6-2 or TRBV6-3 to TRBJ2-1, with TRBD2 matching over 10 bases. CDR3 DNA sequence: TGTGCCAGCATGGGTAGCGGGAGGAGGAATGAGCAGTTCTTC. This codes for CASMGSGRRNEQFF.